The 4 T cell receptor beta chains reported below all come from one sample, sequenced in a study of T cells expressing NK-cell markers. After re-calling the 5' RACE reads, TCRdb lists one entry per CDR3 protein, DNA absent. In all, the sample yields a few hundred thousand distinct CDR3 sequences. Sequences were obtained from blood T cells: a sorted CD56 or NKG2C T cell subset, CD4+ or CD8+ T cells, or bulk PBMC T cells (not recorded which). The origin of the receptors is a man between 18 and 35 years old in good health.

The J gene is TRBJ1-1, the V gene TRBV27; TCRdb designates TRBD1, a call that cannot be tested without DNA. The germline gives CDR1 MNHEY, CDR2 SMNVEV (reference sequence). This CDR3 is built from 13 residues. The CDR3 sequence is CASSTPLRAEAFF.

This CDR3 reads CASSQALAGELFF. V usage is TRBV4-2 and J usage is TRBJ2-2. Germline loops: CDR1 LGHNA, CDR2 YNFKEQ. The CDR3 covers 13 residues.

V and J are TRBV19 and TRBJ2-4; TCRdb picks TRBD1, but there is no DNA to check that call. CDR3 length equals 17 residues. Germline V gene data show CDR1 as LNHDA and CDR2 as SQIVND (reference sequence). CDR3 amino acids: CASSMRGGSGLGNIQYF.

The CDR3 spells CASSQEWSSSYNEQFF. This chain joins TRBV4-1 and TRBJ2-1. Germline loops: CDR1 MGHRA, CDR2 YSYEKL. The CDR3 runs to 16 residues.